This TCR beta chain is from a study of patients and donors after allogeneic stem cell transplantation. MiXCR, run by TCRdb on the RT-PCR reads, gives a single entry per CDR3 protein. The sample lists approximately 410,000 distinct CDR3 sequences, 16% occurring once. V was trimmed by 7 bases and J by 9 bases, leaving 17 bases between them. The CDR3 runs to 13 residues. This clonotype has a count of ten or more. The origin of this receptor is a human donor who was either an allogeneic HSCT recipient or a stem cell or donor lymphocyte infusion donor (not recorded which). It is not recorded whose cells these are; they may come from a transplant donor. The gene calls are TRBV12-3 or TRBV12-4 and TRBJ2-3; D may be TRBD2 (7 bases). Source material: blood, either unsorted or a sorted T cell fraction (not recorded which). In DNA form, the CDR3 reads TGTGCCAGCACTACCTTACAGGGAGGGACGCAGTATTTT. Translating gives CASTTLQGGTQYF.